Reported below is one T cell receptor (beta chain). Its antigen is unknown. The data stem from a study of CD8 T cells in Susac syndrome. The RNA, about 0.5 to 1 ug, was put through reverse transcription using random hexamers. Amplification of TCR beta CDR3 by immunoSEQ multiplex PCR spanned 54 Vbeta and 13 Jbeta. From the immunoSEQ multiplex PCR reads, TCRdb called clonotypes with MiXCR, one entry per CDR3 protein. The sample contains 140,000 or so distinct CDR3 sequences, around 96% of which appear only once. The patients who served as multiple sclerosis controls were treatment-naive and had stable or active relapsing-remitting disease that fulfilled the revised McDonald criteria. Negative isolation yielded CD4+ and CD8+ T cells, and FACS enriched TEMRA cells. General study points: The authors acknowledged that the study's TCR sequencing and HLA analysis involved relatively few individuals.

The junction had 6 bases not matched to a gene; V was cut back by 1 base and J by 5 bases. The CDR3 is 15 amino acids. Germline V gives CDR1 LGHDT, CDR2 YNNKEL (reference sequence). V and J are TRBV3-1 and TRBJ2-5, with TRBD2 matching 8 bases. This clonotype was sampled from a human donor with multiple sclerosis. The sequencing sample was made of CD4+ T cells from PBMCs. This CDR3 reads CASSQGAGAGETQYF. The CDR3, as DNA: TGTGCCAGCAGCCAAGGAGCGGGAGCGGGGGAGACCCAGTACTTC.